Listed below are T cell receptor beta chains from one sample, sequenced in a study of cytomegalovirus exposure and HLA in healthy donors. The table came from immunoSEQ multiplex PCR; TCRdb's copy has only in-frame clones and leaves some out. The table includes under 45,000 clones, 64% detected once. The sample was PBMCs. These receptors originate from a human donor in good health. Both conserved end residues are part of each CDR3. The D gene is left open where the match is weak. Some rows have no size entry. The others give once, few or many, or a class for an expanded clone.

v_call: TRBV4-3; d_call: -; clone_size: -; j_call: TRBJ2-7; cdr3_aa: CASSRNWGRSSYEQYF; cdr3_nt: TGCGCCAGCAGCCGAAACTGGGGGCGGAGCTCCTACGAGCAGTACTTC
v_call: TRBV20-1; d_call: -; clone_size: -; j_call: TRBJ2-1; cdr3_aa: CSASPLNEQFF; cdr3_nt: TGCAGTGCTAGCCCTCTCAATGAGCAGTTCTTC
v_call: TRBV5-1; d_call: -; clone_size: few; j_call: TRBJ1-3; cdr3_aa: CASSISGDSGNTIYF; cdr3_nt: TGCGCCAGCAGCATCAGCGGAGATTCTGGAAACACCATATATTTT
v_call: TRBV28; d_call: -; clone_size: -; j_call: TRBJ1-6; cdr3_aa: CASSSPGSPLHF; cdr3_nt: TGTGCCAGCAGTTCCCCGGGATCACCCCTCCACTTT
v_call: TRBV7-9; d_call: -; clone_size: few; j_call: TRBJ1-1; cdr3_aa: CASINRGFGPYTEAFF; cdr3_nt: TGTGCCAGCATCAACCGAGGGTTCGGCCCTTACACTGAAGCTTTCTTT
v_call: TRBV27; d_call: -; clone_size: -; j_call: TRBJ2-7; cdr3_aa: CASSWSGRPYEQYF; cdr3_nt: TGTGCCAGCAGTTGGAGCGGCAGGCCCTACGAGCAGTACTTC
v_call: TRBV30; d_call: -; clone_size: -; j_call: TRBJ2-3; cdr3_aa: CAWSVRRGRDTQYF; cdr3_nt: TGTGCCTGGAGTGTGCGCCGGGGGAGGGATACGCAGTATTTT
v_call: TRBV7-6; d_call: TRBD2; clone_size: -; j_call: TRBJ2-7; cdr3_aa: CASSPAGRSYEQYF; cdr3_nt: TGTGCCAGCAGCCCAGCCGGGAGGAGCTACGAGCAGTACTTC
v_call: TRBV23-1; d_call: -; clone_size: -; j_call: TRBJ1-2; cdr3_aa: CASPHYLDGDF; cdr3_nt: TGCGCCAGCCCTCACTACTTGGACGGGGACTTC
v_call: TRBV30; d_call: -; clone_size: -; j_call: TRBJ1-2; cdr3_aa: CAWSGGTEGRANYGYTF; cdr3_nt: TGTGCCTGGAGTGGGGGGACTGAGGGAAGAGCTAACTATGGCTACACCTTC
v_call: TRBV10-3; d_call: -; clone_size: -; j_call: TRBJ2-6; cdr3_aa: CATSGANVLTF; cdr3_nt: TGTGCCACTTCTGGGGCCAACGTCCTGACTTTC
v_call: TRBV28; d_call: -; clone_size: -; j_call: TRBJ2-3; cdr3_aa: CASRRTDTQYF; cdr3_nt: TGTGCCAGCAGGAGGACAGATACGCAGTATTTT
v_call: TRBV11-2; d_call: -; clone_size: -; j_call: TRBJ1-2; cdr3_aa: CASSPDSYGYTF; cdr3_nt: TGTGCCAGCAGCCCGGACAGCTATGGCTACACCTTC
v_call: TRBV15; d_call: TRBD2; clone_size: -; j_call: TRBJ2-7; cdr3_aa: CATSRTPRGVDEQYF; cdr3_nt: TGTGCCACCAGCAGGACGCCGCGGGGGGTCGACGAGCAGTACTTC
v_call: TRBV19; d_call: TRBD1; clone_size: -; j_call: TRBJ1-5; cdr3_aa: CASSVQGGEGPQHF; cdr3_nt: TGTGCCAGTAGCGTACAGGGGGGGGAGGGGCCCCAGCATTTT
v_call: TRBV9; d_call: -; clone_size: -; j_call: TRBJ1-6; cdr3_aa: CASSETGSNSPLHF; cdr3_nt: TGTGCCAGCAGCGAGACAGGTTCGAATTCACCCCTCCACTTT
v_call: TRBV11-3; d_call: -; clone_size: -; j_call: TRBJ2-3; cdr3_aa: CASSTGSDTQYF; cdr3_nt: TGTGCCAGCAGCACAGGGTCAGATACGCAGTATTTT
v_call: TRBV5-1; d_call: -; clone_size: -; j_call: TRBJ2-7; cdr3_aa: CASSLDRLYSEQYF; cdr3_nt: TGCGCCAGCAGCTTGGACAGGTTATATTCCGAGCAGTACTTC
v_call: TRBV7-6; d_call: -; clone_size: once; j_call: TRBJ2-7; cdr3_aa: CASSQARDYEQYF; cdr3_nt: TGTGCCAGCAGCCAAGCGAGGGATTACGAGCAGTACTTC
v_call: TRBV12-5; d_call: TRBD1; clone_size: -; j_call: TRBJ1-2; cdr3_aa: CASGIGQANYGYTF; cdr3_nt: TGTGCTAGTGGTATCGGACAGGCTAACTATGGCTACACCTTC
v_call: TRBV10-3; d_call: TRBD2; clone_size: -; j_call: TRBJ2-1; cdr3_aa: CAISGTSGGSSYNEQFF; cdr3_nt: TGTGCCATCAGTGGGACTAGCGGGGGCAGCTCCTACAATGAGCAGTTCTTC
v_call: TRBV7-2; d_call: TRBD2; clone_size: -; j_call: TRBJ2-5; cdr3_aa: CASSLFSLAGGKETQYF; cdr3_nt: TGTGCCAGCAGCTTATTCTCTCTAGCGGGGGGAAAAGAGACCCAGTACTTC
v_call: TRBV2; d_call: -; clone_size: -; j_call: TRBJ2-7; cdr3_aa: CASRARAYEQYF; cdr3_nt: TGTGCCAGCCGTGCCCGGGCCTACGAGCAGTACTTC
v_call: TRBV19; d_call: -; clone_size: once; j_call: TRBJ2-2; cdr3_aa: CASSIYGAAGELFF; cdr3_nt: TGTGCCAGTAGTATATATGGGGCGGCCGGGGAGCTGTTTTTT
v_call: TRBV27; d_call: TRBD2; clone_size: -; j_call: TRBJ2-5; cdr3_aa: CASSPPGTRETQYF; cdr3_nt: TGTGCCAGCAGTCCCCCCGGGACTAGGGAGACCCAGTACTTC
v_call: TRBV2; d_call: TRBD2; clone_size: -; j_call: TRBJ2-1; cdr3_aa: CASSDTFPGLAENNEQFF; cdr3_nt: TGTGCCAGCAGTGACACTTTCCCTGGACTAGCGGAAAACAATGAGCAGTTCTTC